These 17 T cell receptor beta chains were all obtained from the same sample, sequenced in a study of T cells in Graves' hyperthyroidism and ophthalmopathy. RNA transcripts served as the template for amplifying TCR beta CDR3 regions. First-round RT-PCR with HTBI primers amplified the TCR CDR3 region. TCRdb independently ran MiXCR on the multiplex PCR reads; one entry per CDR3 protein. The sample consists of around 190,000 distinct CDR3 sequences, approximately 15% of them appearing once. Sequenced sample: blood. These receptors were taken from a woman between 45 and 60 years old with Graves' hyperthyroidism.

This clonotype came up many times. V usage is TRBV19 and J usage is TRBJ2-7; the match to TRBD2 covers 11 bases. Per the germline V gene, CDR1 is LNHDA and CDR2 is SQIVND (reference sequence). This CDR3 region has 14 residues. J gave up 0 bases and V 8 bases, and 3 bases lay outside the gene matches. The CDR3 spells CASSSGGLSYEQYF. For the CDR3, the DNA is TGTGCCAGTTCTAGCGGGGGGCTCTCCTACGAGCAGTACTTC.

This clonotype has a count of ten or more. CDR3 loop: CASSPSGVTGELFF. CDR3 DNA: TGTGCCAGCAGCCCCTCGGGGGTCACCGGGGAGCTGTTTTTT. This chain links TRBV11-2 with TRBJ2-2; tentatively, D is TRBD2 (6 bases). Deletions cut 5 bases from V and 4 bases from J, with 11 bases between. This CDR3 spans 14 amino acids. Germline V gives CDR1 SGHAT, CDR2 FQNNGV.

Regarding this clonotype: A clone one base away is much larger, so this may be a read error. The V call is TRBV20-1, the J call TRBJ1-3; maybe TRBD1 (6 bases). The CDR3 is 16 amino acids. The V gene's germline CDR1 is DFQATT and CDR2 SNEGSKA (reference sequence). Trimming removed 1 base at V and 5 bases at J, with 18 bases between. Here the CDR3 reads CSARGVEGGGRNTIYF. DNA for the CDR3: TGCAGTGCTAGAGGGGTGGAAGGCGGGGGGCGAAACACCATATATTTT.

V usage is TRBV28 and J usage is TRBJ2-7; 13 bases fit TRBD2. This CDR3 spans 19 amino acids. V trimming: 5 bases; J trimming: 6 bases; junction bases outside the gene matches: 19. Germline lookup yields CDR1 MDHEN and CDR2 SYDVKM. CDR3 sequence reads: CASSTQQLAGGPLSLEQYF. The CDR3 DNA reads as TGTGCCAGCAGTACCCAGCAACTAGCGGGAGGGCCGCTTTCGCTCGAGCAGTACTTC.

This clonotype has just a few counts. V and J are TRBV5-4 and TRBJ1-6, with D uncertain. Trimming pared 3 bases from V and 0 bases from J, leaving 4 bases between. The CDR3 totals 14 residues. Germline V lookup: CDR1 SGHNT, CDR2 YYREEE (reference sequence). For the CDR3, the DNA is TGTGCCAGCAGCTACCACTCCTATAATTCACCCCTCCACTTT. It is translated as CASSYHSYNSPLHF. Filled out from reference TRBV5-4 and TRBJ1-6, the complete variable domain reads ETGVTQSPTHLIKTRGQQVTLRCSSQSGHNTVSWYQQALGQGPQFIFQYYREEENGRGNFPPRFSGLQFPNYSSELNVNALELDDSALYLCASSYHSYNSPLHFGNGTRLTVT.

This clonotype was counted at least ten times. J is TRBJ1-5 and V is TRBV19, with D tentatively TRBD1 (6 bases). Germline CDR1 LNHDA, CDR2 SQIVND (reference sequence). Trimming cost V 10 bases and J 6 bases, with 22 bases left between them. The CDR3 consists of 15 residues. The CDR3 region has the DNA TGTGCCACCTCCGAGGTGGGGGGGGCCGGTCAGCCCCAGCATTTT. Its protein is CATSEVGGAGQPQHF.

This clonotype was picked up a small number of times. The chain joins TRBV10-1 to TRBJ2-2; 7 bases are a match to TRBD2. V lost 5 bases to trimming and J lost 3 bases; unmatched junction nucleotides: 6. This CDR3 comprises 15 residues. CDR1 and CDR2 (germline): WNHNN, SYGVQD (reference sequence). CDR3 DNA sequence: TGCGCCAGCAGTCGGGAGGAGAGGGACACCGGGGAGCTGTTTTTT. Its translation is CASSREERDTGELFF.

V usage is TRBV12-3 or TRBV12-4 and J usage is TRBJ2-1, with unresolved D. Trimming took off 6 bases at V and 10 bases at J, with 13 bases between the two ends. The CDR3 is made up of 12 amino acids. CDR3 sequence: CASRPRLGEQFF. As DNA, the CDR3 is TGTGCCAGCAGACCTCGACTTGGAGAGCAGTTCTTC.

The chain has TRBV28 and TRBJ2-1; 10 positions agree with TRBD2. The germline V gene encodes CDR1 MDHEN and CDR2 SYDVKM. J was trimmed by 4 bases and V by 6 bases; bases with no gene match: 9. The CDR3 is made up of 16 amino acids. The CDR3 here is CASSSSRTSGYNEQFF. CDR3 bases: TGTGCCAGCAGCTCCTCCCGGACTAGCGGATACAATGAGCAGTTCTTC.

The sample holds a few counts of this clonotype. This chain links TRBV19 with TRBJ2-7; unclear D gene. This CDR3 spans 13 amino acids. CDR1 and CDR2 from the germline V gene are LNHDA and SQIVND (reference sequence). V lost 1 base, J lost 5 bases, and 9 bases lay in between. The CDR3 sequence: CASSIASGHEQYF. CDR3 DNA: TGTGCCAGTAGTATAGCTTCTGGCCACGAGCAGTACTTC.

This clonotype was observed at least ten times. The CDR3: CASSLFGDSTDTQYF. The DNA of the CDR3 is TGCGCCAGCAGCTTGTTTGGGGATAGCACAGATACGCAGTATTTT. The rearrangement joins TRBV5-1 to TRBJ2-3; no reliable D call. Germline CDR1 reads SGHRS; CDR2 reads YFSETQ. Trimming removed 1 base at V and 0 bases at J, with 9 bases between. The CDR3 consists of 15 residues.

This clonotype has ten or more counts. V and J are TRBV6-5 and TRBJ1-1, with a possible D match to TRBD1 (6 bases). Per germline, CDR1 MNHEY and CDR2 SVGAGI. The CDR3 has 19 residues. V dropped 0 bases and J dropped 1 base, with 21 bases sitting between them. The CDR3 is CASSYSEGGVMSWNTEAFF. The CDR3 coding sequence is TGTGCCAGCAGTTACTCAGAAGGGGGAGTCATGTCATGGAACACTGAAGCTTTCTTT.

This clonotype occurred many times. The chain combines TRBV2 with TRBJ1-1, with 7 bases fitting TRBD1. The germline V gene encodes CDR1 SNHLY and CDR2 FYNNEI. V trimming: 6 bases; J trimming: 11 bases; junction bases outside the gene matches: 6. This CDR3 contains 11 residues. The CDR3 here is CASSSQGVAFF. CDR3 nucleotides: TGTGCCAGCAGCTCTCAGGGGGTGGCTTTCTTT.

The chain has TRBV9 and TRBJ1-5; D not resolved. The CDR3 is made up of 15 amino acids. The V gene's germline CDR1 is SGDLS and CDR2 YYNGEE. V shed 3 bases and J shed 0 bases, with 10 bases lying between them. The CDR3 region is CASSADPYSNQPQHF. CDR3 in DNA: TGTGCCAGCAGCGCCGACCCTTATAGCAATCAGCCCCAGCATTTT.

This clonotype showed up many times. The chain is built from TRBV7-2 and TRBJ2-6; D remains ambiguous. The CDR3 runs 15 residues. Trimming removed 1 base at V and 1 base at J, with 5 bases between. Germline CDR1 is SGHTA and CDR2 is FQGNSA. CDR3 residues: CASSLVGSGANVLTF. The CDR3 nucleotides read TGTGCCAGCAGCTTAGTAGGGTCTGGGGCCAACGTCCTGACTTTC.

At least ten counts were recorded for this clonotype. The V call is TRBV28, the J call TRBJ1-2; 9 nucleotides line up with TRBD1. The CDR3 sequence is 17 residues long. Germline CDR1 and CDR2: MDHEN and SYDVKM. Trimming removed 7 bases from V and 8 bases from J; junction bases left unmatched: 20. In DNA, the CDR3 is TGTGCCAGCATCCCCGAGGGACAGGGATGGCCCTTGAACGGCTACACCTTC. The encoded protein is CASIPEGQGWPLNGYTF.

A note on this clonotype: One base away lies a much larger clone, so this may be a sequencing read error. The rearrangement joins TRBV3-1 to TRBJ1-2; D possibly corresponds to TRBD1 (6 bases). The germline V gene encodes CDR1 LGHDT and CDR2 YNNKEL (reference sequence). Trimming cost V 3 bases and J 2 bases, with 13 bases left between them. The CDR3 spans 15 residues. As DNA, the CDR3 is TGTGCCAGCAGCCAGGGGACATGGGCCAACTATGGCTACACCTTC. It specifies CASSQGTWANYGYTF.